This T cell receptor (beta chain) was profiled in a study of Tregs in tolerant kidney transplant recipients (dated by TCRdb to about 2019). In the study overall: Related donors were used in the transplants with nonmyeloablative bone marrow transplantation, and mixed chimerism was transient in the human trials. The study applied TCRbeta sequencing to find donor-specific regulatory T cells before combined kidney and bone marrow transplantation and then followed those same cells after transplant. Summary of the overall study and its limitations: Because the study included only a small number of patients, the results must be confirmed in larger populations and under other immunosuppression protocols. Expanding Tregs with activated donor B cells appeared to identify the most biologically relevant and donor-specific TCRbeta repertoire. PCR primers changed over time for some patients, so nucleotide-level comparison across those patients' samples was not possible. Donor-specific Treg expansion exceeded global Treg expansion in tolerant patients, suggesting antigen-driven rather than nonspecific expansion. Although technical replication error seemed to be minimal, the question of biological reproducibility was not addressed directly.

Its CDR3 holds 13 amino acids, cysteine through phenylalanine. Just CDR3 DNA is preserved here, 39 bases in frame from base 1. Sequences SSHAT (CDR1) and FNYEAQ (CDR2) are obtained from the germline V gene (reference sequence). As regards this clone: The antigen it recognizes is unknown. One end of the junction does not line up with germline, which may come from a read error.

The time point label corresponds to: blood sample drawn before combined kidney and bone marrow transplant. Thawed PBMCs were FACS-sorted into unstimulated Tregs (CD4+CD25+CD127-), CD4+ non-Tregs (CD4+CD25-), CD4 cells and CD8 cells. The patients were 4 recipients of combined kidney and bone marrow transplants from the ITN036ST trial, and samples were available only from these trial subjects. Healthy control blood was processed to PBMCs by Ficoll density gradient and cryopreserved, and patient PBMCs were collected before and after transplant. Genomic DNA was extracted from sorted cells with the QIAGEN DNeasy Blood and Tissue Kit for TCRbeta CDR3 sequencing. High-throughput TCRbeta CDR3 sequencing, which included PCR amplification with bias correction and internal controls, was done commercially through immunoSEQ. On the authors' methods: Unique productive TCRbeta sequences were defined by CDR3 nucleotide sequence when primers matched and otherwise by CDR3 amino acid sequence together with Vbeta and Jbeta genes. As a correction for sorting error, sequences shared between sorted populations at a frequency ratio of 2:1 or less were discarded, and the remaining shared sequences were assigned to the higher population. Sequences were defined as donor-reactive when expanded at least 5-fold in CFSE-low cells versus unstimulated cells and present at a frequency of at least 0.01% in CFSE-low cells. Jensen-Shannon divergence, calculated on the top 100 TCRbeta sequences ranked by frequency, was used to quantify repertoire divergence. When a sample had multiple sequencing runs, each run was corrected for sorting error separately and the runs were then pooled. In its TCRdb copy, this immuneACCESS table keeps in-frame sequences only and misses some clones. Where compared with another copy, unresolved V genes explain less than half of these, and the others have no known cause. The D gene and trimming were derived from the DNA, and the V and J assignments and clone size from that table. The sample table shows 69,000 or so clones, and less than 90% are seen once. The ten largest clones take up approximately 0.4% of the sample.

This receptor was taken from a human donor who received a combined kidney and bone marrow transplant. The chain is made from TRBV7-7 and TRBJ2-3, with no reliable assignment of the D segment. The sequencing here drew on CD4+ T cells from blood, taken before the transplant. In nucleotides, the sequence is TGTGCTAGCAGCTTAGACTCCACAGATACGCAGTATTTT. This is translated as CASSLDSTDTQYF.